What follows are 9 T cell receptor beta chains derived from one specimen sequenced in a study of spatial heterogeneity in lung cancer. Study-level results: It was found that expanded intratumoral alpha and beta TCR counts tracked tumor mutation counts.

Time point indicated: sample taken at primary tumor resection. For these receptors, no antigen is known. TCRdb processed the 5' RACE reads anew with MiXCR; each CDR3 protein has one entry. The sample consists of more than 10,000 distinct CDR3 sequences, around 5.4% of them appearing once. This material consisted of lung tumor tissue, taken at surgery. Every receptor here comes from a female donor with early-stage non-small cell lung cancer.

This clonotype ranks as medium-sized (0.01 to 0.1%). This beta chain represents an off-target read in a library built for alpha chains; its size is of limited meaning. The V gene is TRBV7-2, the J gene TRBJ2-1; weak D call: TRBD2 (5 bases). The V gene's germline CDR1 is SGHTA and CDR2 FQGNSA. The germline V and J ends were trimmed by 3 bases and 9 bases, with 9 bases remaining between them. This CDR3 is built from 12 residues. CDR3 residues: CASSFSGSEQFF. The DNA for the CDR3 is TGTGCCAGCAGCTTTAGTGGGAGTGAGCAGTTCTTC.

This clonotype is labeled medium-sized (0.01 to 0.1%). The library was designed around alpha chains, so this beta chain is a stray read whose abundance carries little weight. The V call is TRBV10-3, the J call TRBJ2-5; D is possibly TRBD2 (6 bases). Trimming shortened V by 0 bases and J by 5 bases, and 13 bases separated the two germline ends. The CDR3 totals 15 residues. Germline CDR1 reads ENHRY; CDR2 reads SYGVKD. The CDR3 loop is CAISESAGLRETQYF. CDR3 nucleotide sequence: TGTGCCATCAGTGAGTCGGCGGGGTTGAGGGAGACCCAGTACTTC.

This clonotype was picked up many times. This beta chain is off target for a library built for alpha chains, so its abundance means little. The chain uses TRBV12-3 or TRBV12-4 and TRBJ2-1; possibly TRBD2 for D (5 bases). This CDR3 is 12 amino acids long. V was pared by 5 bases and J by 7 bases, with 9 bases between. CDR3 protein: CASSRGPNEQFF. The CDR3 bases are TGTGCCAGCAGTCGGGGTCCTAATGAGCAGTTCTTC.

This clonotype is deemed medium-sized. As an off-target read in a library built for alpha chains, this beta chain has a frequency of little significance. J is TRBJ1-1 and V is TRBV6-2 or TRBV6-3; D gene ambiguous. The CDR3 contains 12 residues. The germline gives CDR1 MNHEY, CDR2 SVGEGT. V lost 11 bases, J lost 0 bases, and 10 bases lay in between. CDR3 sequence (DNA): TGTGCCCTAAGGAGTGTGAACACTGAAGCTTTCTTT. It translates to CALRSVNTEAFF.

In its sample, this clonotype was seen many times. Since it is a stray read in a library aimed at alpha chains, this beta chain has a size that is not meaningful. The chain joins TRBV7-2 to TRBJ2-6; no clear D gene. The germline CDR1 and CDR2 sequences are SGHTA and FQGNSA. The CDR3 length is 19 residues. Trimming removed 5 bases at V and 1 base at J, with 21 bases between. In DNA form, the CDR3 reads TGTGCCAGCAGCCTCTCTCCGGAGCCTATAGGTTCTGGGGCCAACGTCCTGACTTTC. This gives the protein CASSLSPEPIGSGANVLTF.

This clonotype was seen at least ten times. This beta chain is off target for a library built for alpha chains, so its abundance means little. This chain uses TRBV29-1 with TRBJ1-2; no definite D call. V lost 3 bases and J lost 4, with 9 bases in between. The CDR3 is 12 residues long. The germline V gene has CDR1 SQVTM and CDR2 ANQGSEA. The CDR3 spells CSVDRGSYGYTF. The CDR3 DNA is TGCAGCGTTGACCGGGGTAGCTATGGCTACACCTTC.

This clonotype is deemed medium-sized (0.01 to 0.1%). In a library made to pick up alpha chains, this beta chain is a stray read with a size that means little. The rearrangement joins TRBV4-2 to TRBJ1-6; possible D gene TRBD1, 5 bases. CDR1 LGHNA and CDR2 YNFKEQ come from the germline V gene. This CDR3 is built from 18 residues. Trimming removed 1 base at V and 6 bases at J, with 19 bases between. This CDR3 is CASSQVWGPLRGNSPLHF. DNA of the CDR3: TGTGCCAGCAGCCAAGTGTGGGGACCCCTGCGGGGTAATTCACCCCTCCACTTT.

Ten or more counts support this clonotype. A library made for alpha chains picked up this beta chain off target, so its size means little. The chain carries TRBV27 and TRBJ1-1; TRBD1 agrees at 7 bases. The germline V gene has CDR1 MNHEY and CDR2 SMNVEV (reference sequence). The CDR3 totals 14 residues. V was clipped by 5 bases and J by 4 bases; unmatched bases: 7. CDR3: CASSLRQGLTEAFF. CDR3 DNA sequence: TGTGCCAGCAGTCTAAGACAGGGTCTCACTGAAGCTTTCTTT.

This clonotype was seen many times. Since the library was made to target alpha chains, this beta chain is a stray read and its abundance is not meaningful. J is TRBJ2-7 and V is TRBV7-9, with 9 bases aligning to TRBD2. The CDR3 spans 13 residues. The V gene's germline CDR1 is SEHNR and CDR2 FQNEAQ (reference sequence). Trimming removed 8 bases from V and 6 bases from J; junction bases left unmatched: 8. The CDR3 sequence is CASGRLAGIEQYF. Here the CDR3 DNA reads TGTGCCAGCGGCCGGCTAGCGGGGATCGAGCAGTACTTC.